Listed below are T cell receptor beta chains from one sample, sequenced in a study of resident and recirculating memory T cells in vitiligo. The protocol was immunoSEQ multiplex PCR, while the TCRdb copy is restricted to in-frame clones and leaves out a portion. Among tens of thousands of clones listed, roughly nine tenths were seen once. Material for sequencing was blood. The receptor source for this set is a male donor with vitiligo. The CDR3 runs from the conserved cysteine through the conserved F or W. D genes are given only for firm matches. Clone size is given for some rows only: seen once, a few or many times, or a class if the clone is expanded.

16	TRBD1	TRBV2	-	TRBJ2-6	CASSWEDRAGANVLTF	TGTGCCAGCAGTTGGGAGGACAGGGCTGGGGCCAACGTCCTGACTTTC
14	TRBD1	TRBV10-3	once	TRBJ1-2	CAISESEGASGYTF	TGTGCCATCAGTGAGTCGGAGGGGGCGTCAGGCTACACCTTC
13	-	TRBV5-1	-	TRBJ2-3	CASSEGPTDTQYF	TGCGCCAGCTCGGAGGGTCCCACAGATACGCAGTATTTT
15	-	TRBV5-4	few	TRBJ1-1	CASSLLTNRDTEAFF	TGTGCCAGCAGCTTGCTCACAAACAGGGACACTGAAGCTTTCTTT
17	TRBD2	TRBV11-2	-	TRBJ2-2	CASSLVSSGSWTGELFF	TGTGCCAGCAGCTTAGTTTCTAGCGGGAGTTGGACCGGGGAGCTGTTTTTT
11	-	TRBV20-1	-	TRBJ2-3	CRAGNTDTQYF	TGCAGGGCAGGTAACACAGATACGCAGTATTTT
14	-	TRBV19	-	TRBJ2-3	CASKEAGTVDTQYF	TGTGCCAGTAAAGAGGCGGGGACTGTCGATACGCAGTATTTT
15	TRBD1	TRBV4-1	-	TRBJ1-2	CASSHGPGQGVGKTF	TGCGCCAGCAGCCATGGACCGGGACAGGGGGTGGGTAAGACCTTC
18	TRBD2	TRBV9	-	TRBJ2-3	CASSASSGRAFSTDTQYF	TGTGCCAGCAGCGCGTCTAGCGGGAGGGCCTTTTCCACAGATACGCAGTATTTT
16	-	TRBV28	-	TRBJ2-7	CASSSPSTRANLEQYF	TGTGCCAGCAGTTCCCCGAGCACTAGAGCGAACCTTGAGCAGTACTTC
15	TRBD1	TRBV7-3	-	TRBJ1-2	CASSPTGTDFYGYTF	TGTGCCAGCAGCCCCACCGGGACAGACTTCTATGGCTACACCTTC
14	TRBD1	TRBV7-2	-	TRBJ1-2	CASSQGQGYGGYTF	TGTGCCAGCAGCCAGGGACAGGGGTATGGTGGCTACACCTTC
17	TRBD2	TRBV5-1	-	TRBJ2-1	CASSPGLAGSSYNEQFF	TGCGCCAGCAGCCCGGGACTAGCCGGCAGCTCCTACAATGAGCAGTTCTTC
17	TRBD2	TRBV13	-	TRBJ2-7	CASSLGLLAGDAYEQYF	TGTGCCAGCAGCTTAGGGCTACTAGCGGGGGACGCCTACGAGCAGTACTTC
12	-	TRBV11-3	-	TRBJ1-2	CASASGFNGYTF	TGTGCCAGCGCCTCAGGCTTCAATGGCTACACCTTC
14	-	TRBV11-2	-	TRBJ2-2	CASREGSNTGELFF	TGTGCCAGCAGGGAGGGTTCGAACACCGGGGAGCTGTTTTTT
15	TRBD2	TRBV9	-	TRBJ2-3	CASSDSGRSTDTQYF	TGTGCCAGCAGCGATAGCGGGAGAAGCACAGATACGCAGTATTTT
13	TRBD1	TRBV28	once	TRBJ1-2	CASSHRGRDGYTF	TGTGCCAGCAGTCACAGGGGACGGGATGGCTACACCTTC
13	TRBD1	TRBV5-1	-	TRBJ2-7	CASNFQGEHEQYF	TGCGCCAGTAACTTTCAGGGGGAACACGAGCAGTACTTC
14	TRBD1	TRBV18	-	TRBJ1-1	CASSPDNRGTEAFF	TGTGCCAGCTCACCAGATAACAGGGGGACTGAAGCTTTCTTT
16	TRBD2	TRBV27	-	TRBJ2-1	CASSFRAGEGYNEQFF	TGTGCCAGCAGTTTCCGAGCGGGAGAAGGCTACAATGAGCAGTTCTTC
15	TRBD2	TRBV7-3	-	TRBJ2-3	CASSLGLAGADTQYF	TGTGCCAGCAGCTTAGGGCTAGCGGGAGCTGATACGCAGTATTTT
14	TRBD1	TRBV28	-	TRBJ1-2	CASSPSTGGVGYTF	TGTGCCAGCAGTCCATCGACAGGGGGCGTAGGCTACACCTTC
15	TRBD1	TRBV7-3	-	TRBJ2-7	CASSEHRGGLAEQYF	TGTGCCAGCAGCGAACACAGGGGCGGTCTGGCCGAGCAGTACTTC
14	TRBD2	TRBV7-6	-	TRBJ2-1	CASSRLAAPNEQFF	TGTGCCAGCAGCAGGCTAGCGGCACCCAATGAGCAGTTCTTC
17	TRBD1	TRBV10-3	-	TRBJ2-1	CAISASLGTGVLIEQFF	TGTGCCATCAGTGCCTCCCTCGGGACAGGGGTTTTAATTGAGCAGTTCTTC
15	TRBD2	TRBV19	-	TRBJ2-7	CASSLRGSGPYEQYF	TGTGCCAGTAGTCTCCGGGGTAGCGGGCCCTACGAGCAGTACTTC
18	-	TRBV27	-	TRBJ1-2	CASSLSRREGHLGRGYTF	TGTGCCAGCAGTTTATCCCGGAGAGAGGGACACCTGGGAAGGGGCTACACCTTC
16	TRBD1	TRBV18	once	TRBJ1-2	CASSLGGTGEIYGYTF	TGTGCCAGCTCACTAGGAGGGACAGGGGAAATCTATGGCTACACCTTC
16	-	TRBV28	-	TRBJ1-5	CASSLGLRGFNQPQHF	TGTGCCAGCAGTTTAGGACTAAGGGGATTCAATCAGCCCCAGCATTTT
14	-	TRBV7-8	-	TRBJ2-5	CASSPGHFAETQYF	TGTGCCAGCAGCCCCGGACACTTTGCGGAGACCCAGTACTTC
12	-	TRBV18	-	TRBJ1-5	CASSLAGQPQHF	TGTGCCAGCTCTCTCGCGGGACAGCCCCAGCATTTT
16	TRBD2	TRBV5-6	-	TRBJ2-3	CASSLRLAGGLDTQYF	TGTGCCAGCAGCTTAAGACTAGCGGGAGGTTTGGATACGCAGTATTTT
15	-	TRBV5-1	-	TRBJ1-5	CASSLEPGSRQPQHF	TGCGCCAGCAGCTTGGAGCCAGGGTCCCGACAGCCCCAGCATTTT
14	-	TRBV27	-	TRBJ2-5	CASSLTRSTGTQYF	TGTGCCAGCAGTCTGACTAGGTCGACCGGGACCCAGTACTTC
15	TRBD2	TRBV6-5	-	TRBJ2-7	CASSYGSGGTYEQYF	TGTGCCAGCAGTTATGGTAGCGGGGGAACCTACGAGCAGTACTTC
18	TRBD1	TRBV28	-	TRBJ2-4	CASSFSGLTGGPQNIQYF	TGTGCCAGCAGTTTTTCGGGGTTGACAGGGGGGCCCCAAAACATTCAGTACTTC
20	TRBD2	TRBV5-4	-	TRBJ2-7	CASSLEDPRLAGQFSYEQYF	TGTGCCAGCAGCTTGGAGGACCCGAGACTAGCGGGACAGTTCTCCTACGAGCAGTACTTC
12	TRBD1	TRBV27	-	TRBJ2-7	CASSPGGYEQYF	TGTGCCAGCAGTCCAGGGGGCTACGAGCAGTACTTC
16	TRBD1	TRBV9	-	TRBJ1-1	CASSPTDRDRVSGAFF	TGTGCCAGCAGCCCAACGGACCGGGACAGGGTCTCGGGTGCTTTCTTT
13	-	TRBV1	-	TRBJ2-7	CTSRQVGSYEQYF	TGCACCAGCCGACAGGTGGGATCCTACGAGCAGTACTTC
15	-	TRBV19	-	TRBJ2-3	CASSIGPGGTDTQYF	TGTGCCAGTAGTATAGGTCCAGGGGGCACAGATACGCAGTATTTT
14	-	TRBV9	-	TRBJ2-7	CASSAENRDYGQYF	TGTGCCAGCAGCGCTGAAAACAGGGACTATGGGCAGTACTTC
13	TRBD2	TRBV27	-	TRBJ2-1	CASIPTSPNEQFF	TGTGCCAGCATACCGACTAGCCCCAATGAGCAGTTCTTC
14	-	TRBV4-1	-	TRBJ2-7	CASSQGGLIYEQYF	TGCGCCAGCAGCCAAGGGGGACTCATCTACGAGCAGTACTTC
16	TRBD2	TRBV4-2	-	TRBJ2-1	CASSQDPGGGYNEQFF	TGTGCCAGCAGCCAAGATCCGGGAGGGGGCTACAATGAGCAGTTCTTC
15	-	TRBV5-1	-	TRBJ2-1	CASHPGGSGYNEQFF	TGCGCCAGCCACCCCGGGGGTAGCGGTTACAATGAGCAGTTCTTC
15	-	TRBV11-2	-	TRBJ2-7	CASSLPRHSSYEQYF	TGTGCCAGCAGCTTACCGAGACATAGCTCCTACGAGCAGTACTTC
15	TRBD1	TRBV11-2	-	TRBJ2-1	CASSADRGGGNEQFF	TGTGCCAGCAGCGCGGACAGGGGCGGTGGGAATGAGCAGTTCTTC
14	TRBD1	TRBV7-2	-	TRBJ2-5	CASTRDRGQETQYF	TGTGCCAGCACCCGGGACAGGGGCCAAGAGACCCAGTACTTC
15	-	TRBV9	-	TRBJ1-4	CASSVGQMQVEKLFF	TGTGCCAGCAGCGTAGGGCAGATGCAGGTGGAAAAACTGTTTTTT
14	TRBD2	TRBV6-1	-	TRBJ2-7	CASNSVGGSYEQYF	TGTGCCAGCAACAGCGTGGGGGGGTCCTACGAGCAGTACTTC
15	TRBD1	TRBV7-9	-	TRBJ1-1	CASPPEDRRNTEAFF	TGTGCCAGCCCGCCGGAGGACAGGAGGAACACTGAAGCTTTCTTT
14	TRBD1	TRBV7-2	-	TRBJ2-5	CASSLPTGVETQYF	TGTGCCAGCAGCTTACCCACAGGGGTGGAGACCCAGTACTTC
15	TRBD2	TRBV11-1	-	TRBJ2-2	CASRSGLAGAGELFF	TGTGCCAGCAGGTCCGGACTAGCGGGAGCCGGGGAGCTGTTTTTT
14	-	TRBV28	-	TRBJ2-5	CASVGGRLQETQYF	TGTGCCAGCGTAGGAGGGAGGCTCCAAGAGACCCAGTACTTC
14	-	TRBV11-2	-	TRBJ1-2	CASSRQDSLGGYTF	TGTGCCAGCAGCAGACAGGATTCCCTGGGGGGCTACACCTTC
13	-	TRBV14	-	TRBJ2-1	CASSQDTYNEQFF	TGTGCCAGCAGCCAAGACACCTACAATGAGCAGTTCTTC
14	TRBD2	TRBV7-3	-	TRBJ2-1	CASSLPGLAHEQFF	TGTGCCAGCAGTTTACCGGGACTAGCTCATGAGCAGTTCTTC